A single T cell receptor beta chain is shown here with its context. This clone was observed a handful of times. The antigen it binds to is not known. No quality values exist for individual bases; no much larger clone is one base distant. The data belong to a study of blood T cell repertoires in COVID-19 (dated by TCRdb to 2020 to 2022). Study-wide context: Collaborator samples came from the United States, Italy and Spain and covered acute and convalescent phases of COVID-19. The prospective study material was composed of cDNA or gDNA derived from T cells, B-cell-depleted T cells, or PBMCs. Deeply sampled blood TCRbeta repertoires from subjects exposed to, actively infected with, or recovered from COVID-19 were included in the dataset. The repertoires were released in a freely available public database meant as a resource for research on the immune response to SARS-CoV-2. The samples were drawn from the first 160 participants of the ongoing ImmuneRACE study and from 1,254 subjects provided by 6 global collaborators. The sample metadata nearly always contained a de-identified subject ID, COVID-19 status, age in years and sex. Where available, HLA class I and class II types were taken from metadata supplied by the sample provider and were not determined by assay-based typing. What the authors observed across the whole study: How much clinical and demographic metadata was included differed by source and by participant, and the metadata was provided uncurated.

The immunoSEQ Assay, a bias-controlled multiplex PCR, was used to amplify TCRbeta CDR3 regions from genomic DNA. As for how the authors treated the data: The number of nucleated cells in each sample was estimated by amplification of reference gene primers within the assay. To quantify the absolute abundance of each unique TCRbeta CDR3 rearrangement, sequence reads were collapsed and filtered. Productive Simpson clonality was computed per sample as the square root of Simpson's diversity index over productive rearrangements. This is the immuneACCESS table as TCRdb keeps it, with only in-frame sequences that have V and J called. A part of the clones is gone; compared with another copy, unresolved V genes explain less than half, and the rest is unexplained. That table furnishes V, J and clone size, whereas the DNA furnished D and trimming. The sample includes around 280,000 clones, with around nine tenths observed a single time. Together, the top ten hold about 5.7% of the sample.

Participants in the prospective study were aged about 18 to 95 years, lived in 24 United States geographic areas, and enrolled through a virtual design. Cohort assignment in the prospective study relied on participant-reported clinical history from a screening survey and a study questionnaire. Recovered participants in ImmuneRACE Cohort 3 were defined by two consecutive negative NP/OP PCR tests, clearance by a healthcare professional, or resolution of symptoms. Each participant in the prospective study had whole blood, serum and a nasopharyngeal or oropharyngeal swab collected by mobile phlebotomists. Participants in the prospective study had the option to provide additional blood draws and questionnaires over an approximately 2-month period. Before DNA extraction, prospective study blood samples were shipped either frozen or at room temperature. Inclusive of the bounding cysteine and phenylalanine, the CDR3 is 14 residues long. The CDR3 DNA has 42 bases and is translated from base 1. V and J are trimmed by 4 bases and 8 bases, and the gene matches miss 8 bases of the junction. CDR1 SGHRS and CDR2 YFSETQ were looked up in the germline V gene.

The source of this sequence is a woman aged 40 to 50 who had recovered from COVID-19. The rearranged chain carries TRBV5-1 and TRBJ1-4, and 7 bases in between align with TRBD1. Sequenced material: PBMCs or T cells enriched from blood (not recorded which). The nucleotide sequence reads as follows: TGCGCCAGCAGCCTTGACAGGGCGGGGGAAAAACTGTTTTTT. Translation gives CASSLDRAGEKLFF.